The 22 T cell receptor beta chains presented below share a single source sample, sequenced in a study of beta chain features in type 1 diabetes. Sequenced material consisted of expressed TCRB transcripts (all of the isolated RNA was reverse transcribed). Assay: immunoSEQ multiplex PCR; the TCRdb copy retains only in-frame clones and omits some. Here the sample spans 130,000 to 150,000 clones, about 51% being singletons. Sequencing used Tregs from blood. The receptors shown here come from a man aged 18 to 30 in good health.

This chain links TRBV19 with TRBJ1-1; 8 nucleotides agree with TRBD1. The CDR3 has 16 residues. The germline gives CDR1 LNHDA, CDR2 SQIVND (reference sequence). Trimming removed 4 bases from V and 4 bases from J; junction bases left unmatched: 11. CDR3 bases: TGTGCCAGTAGTACTACAGGGGGGGGGAAAGCCACTGAAGCTTTCTTT. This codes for CASSTTGGGKATEAFF. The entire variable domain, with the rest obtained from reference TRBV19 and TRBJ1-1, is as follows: DGGITQSPKYLFRKEGQNVTLSCEQNLNHDAMYWYRQDPGQGLRLIYYSQIVNDFQKGDIAEGYSVSREKKESFPLTVTSAQKNPTAFYLCASSTTGGGKATEAFFGQGTRLTVV.

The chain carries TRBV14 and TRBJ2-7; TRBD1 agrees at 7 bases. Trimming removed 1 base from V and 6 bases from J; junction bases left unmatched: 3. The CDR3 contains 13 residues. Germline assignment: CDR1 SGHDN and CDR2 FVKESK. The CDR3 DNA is TGTGCCAGCAGCCAAGTGGGACAGCTCGAGCAGTACTTC. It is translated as CASSQVGQLEQYF.

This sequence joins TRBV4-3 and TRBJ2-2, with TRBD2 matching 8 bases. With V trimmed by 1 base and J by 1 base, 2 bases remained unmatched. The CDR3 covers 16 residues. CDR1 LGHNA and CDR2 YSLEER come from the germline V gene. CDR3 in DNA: TGCGCCAGCAGCCAAGGGGCGGGAGGGAACACCGGGGAGCTGTTTTTT. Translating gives CASSQGAGGNTGELFF.

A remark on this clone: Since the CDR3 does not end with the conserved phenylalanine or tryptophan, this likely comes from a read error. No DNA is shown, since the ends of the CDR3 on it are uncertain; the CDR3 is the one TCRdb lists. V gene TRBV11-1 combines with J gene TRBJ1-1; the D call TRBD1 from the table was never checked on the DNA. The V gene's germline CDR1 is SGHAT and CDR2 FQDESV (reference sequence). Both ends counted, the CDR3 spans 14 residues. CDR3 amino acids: CASSLGAQVGQARI.

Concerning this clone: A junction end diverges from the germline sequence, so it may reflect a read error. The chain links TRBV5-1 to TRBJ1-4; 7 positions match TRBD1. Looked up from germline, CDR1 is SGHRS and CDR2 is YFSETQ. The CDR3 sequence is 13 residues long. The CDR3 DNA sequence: TGCGCCAGCAGGCGGGACAGTAATGAAAAACTGTCTTTT. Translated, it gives CASRRDSNEKLSF.

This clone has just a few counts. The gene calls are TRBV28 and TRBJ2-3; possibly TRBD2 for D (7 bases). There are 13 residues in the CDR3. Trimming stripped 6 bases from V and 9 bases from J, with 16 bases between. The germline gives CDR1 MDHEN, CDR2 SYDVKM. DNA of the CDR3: TGTGCCAGCAGGGGAGGGGGATGGAGGACGCAGTATTTT. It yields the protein CASRGGGWRTQYF.

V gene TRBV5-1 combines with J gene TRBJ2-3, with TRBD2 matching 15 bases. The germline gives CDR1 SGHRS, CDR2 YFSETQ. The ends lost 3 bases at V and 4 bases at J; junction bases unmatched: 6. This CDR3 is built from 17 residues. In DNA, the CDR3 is TGCGCCAGCAGCTATCAAGGACTAGCGGGAGGGGCAGATACGCAGTATTTT. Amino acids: CASSYQGLAGGADTQYF. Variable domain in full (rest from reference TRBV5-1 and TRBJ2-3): KAGVTQTPRYLIKTRGQQVTLSCSPISGHRSVSWYQQTPGQGLQFLFEYFSETQRNKGNFPGRFSGRQFSNSRSEMNVSTLELGDSALYLCASSYQGLAGGADTQYFGPGTRLTVL.

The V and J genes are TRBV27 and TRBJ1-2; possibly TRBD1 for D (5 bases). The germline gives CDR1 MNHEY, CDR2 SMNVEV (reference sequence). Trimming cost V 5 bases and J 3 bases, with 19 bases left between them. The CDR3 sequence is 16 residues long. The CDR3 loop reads CASSLLGDLRHYGYTF. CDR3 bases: TGTGCCAGCAGTCTCTTAGGGGATCTTCGGCACTATGGCTACACCTTC.

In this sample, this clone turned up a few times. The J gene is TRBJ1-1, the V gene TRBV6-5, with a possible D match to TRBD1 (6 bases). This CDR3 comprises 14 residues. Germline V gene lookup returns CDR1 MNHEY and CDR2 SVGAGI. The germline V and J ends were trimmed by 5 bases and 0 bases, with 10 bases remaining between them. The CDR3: CASSRTALNTEAFF. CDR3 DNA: TGTGCCAGCAGTAGGACAGCATTGAACACTGAAGCTTTCTTT.

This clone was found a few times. The CDR3 coding sequence is TGTGCCAGTAGGGAACAGAGCACAGATACGCAGTATTTT. Its translation: CASREQSTDTQYF. The chain uses TRBV19 and TRBJ2-3; D is ambiguous. Germline-derived CDR1 and CDR2 are LNHDA and SQIVND (reference sequence). This CDR3 comprises 13 residues. The germline V and J ends were trimmed by 6 bases and 0 bases, with 7 bases remaining between them.

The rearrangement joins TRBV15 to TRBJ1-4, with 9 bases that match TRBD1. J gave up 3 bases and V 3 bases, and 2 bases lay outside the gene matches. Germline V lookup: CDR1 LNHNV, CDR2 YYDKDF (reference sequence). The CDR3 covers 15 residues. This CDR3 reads CATSSRDRANEKLFF. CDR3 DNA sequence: TGTGCCACCAGCAGCCGGGACAGGGCTAATGAAAAACTGTTTTTT. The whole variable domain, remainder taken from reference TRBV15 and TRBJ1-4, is DAMVIQNPRYQVTQFGKPVTLSCSQTLNHNVMYWYQQKSSQAPKLLFHYYDKDFNNEADTPDNFQSRRPNTSFCFLDIRSPGLGDTAMYLCATSSRDRANEKLFFGSGTQLSVL.

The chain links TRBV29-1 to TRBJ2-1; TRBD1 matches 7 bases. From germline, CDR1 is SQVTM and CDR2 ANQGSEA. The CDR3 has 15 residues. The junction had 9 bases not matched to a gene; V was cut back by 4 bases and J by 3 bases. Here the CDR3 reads CSVGKQGVGYNEQFF. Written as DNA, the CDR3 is TGCAGCGTTGGTAAGCAGGGGGTAGGCTACAATGAGCAGTTCTTC.

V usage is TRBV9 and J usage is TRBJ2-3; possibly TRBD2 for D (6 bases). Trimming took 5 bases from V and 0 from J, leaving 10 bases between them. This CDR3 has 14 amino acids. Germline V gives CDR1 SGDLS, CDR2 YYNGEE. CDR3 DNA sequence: TGTGCCAGCAGTCAAGGGACTAGCACAGATACGCAGTATTTT. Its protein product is CASSQGTSTDTQYF.

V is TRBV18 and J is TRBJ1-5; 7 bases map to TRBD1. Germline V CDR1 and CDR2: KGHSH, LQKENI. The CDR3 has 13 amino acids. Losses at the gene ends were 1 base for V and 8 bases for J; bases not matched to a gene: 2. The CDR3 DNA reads TGTGCCAGCTCACCACGACAGGGTGAGCCCCAGCATTTT. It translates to CASSPRQGEPQHF.

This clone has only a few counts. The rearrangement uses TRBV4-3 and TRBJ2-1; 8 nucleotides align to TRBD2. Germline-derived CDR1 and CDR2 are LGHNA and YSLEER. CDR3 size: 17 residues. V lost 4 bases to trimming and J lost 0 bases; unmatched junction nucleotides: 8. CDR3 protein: CASSPRAGGTSYNEQFF. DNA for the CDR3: TGCGCCAGCAGCCCACGGGCGGGAGGTACCTCCTACAATGAGCAGTTCTTC.

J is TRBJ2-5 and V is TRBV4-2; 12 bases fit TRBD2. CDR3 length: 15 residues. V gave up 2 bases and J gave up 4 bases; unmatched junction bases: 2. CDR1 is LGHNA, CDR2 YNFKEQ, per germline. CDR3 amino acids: CASSQLAGGRETQYF. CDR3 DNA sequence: TGTGCCAGCAGCCAACTAGCGGGGGGGCGAGAGACCCAGTACTTC.

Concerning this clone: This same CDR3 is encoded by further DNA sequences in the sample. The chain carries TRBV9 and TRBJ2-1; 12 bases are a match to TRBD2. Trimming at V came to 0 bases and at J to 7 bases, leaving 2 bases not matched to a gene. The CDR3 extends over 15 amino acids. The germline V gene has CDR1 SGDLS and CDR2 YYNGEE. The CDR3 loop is CASSVGTSGGNEQFF. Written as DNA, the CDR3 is TGTGCCAGCAGCGTAGGCACTAGCGGGGGGAATGAGCAGTTCTTC.

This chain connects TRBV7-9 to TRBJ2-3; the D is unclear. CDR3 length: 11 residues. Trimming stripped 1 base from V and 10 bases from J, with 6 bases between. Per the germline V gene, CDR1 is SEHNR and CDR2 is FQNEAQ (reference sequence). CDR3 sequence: CASSLDGAQYF. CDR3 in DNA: TGTGCCAGCAGCTTAGATGGAGCGCAGTATTTT.

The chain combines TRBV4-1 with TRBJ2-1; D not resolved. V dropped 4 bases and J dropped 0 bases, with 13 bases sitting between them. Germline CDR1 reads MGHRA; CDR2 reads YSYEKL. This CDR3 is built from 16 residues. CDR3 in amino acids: CASSPIEMSSYNEQFF. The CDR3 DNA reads TGCGCCAGCAGCCCCATAGAAATGAGCTCCTACAATGAGCAGTTCTTC.

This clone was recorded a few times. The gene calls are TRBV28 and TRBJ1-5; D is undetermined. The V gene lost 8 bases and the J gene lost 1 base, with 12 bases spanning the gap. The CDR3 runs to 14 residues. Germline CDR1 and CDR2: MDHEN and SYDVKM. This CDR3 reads CASRQSVSNQPQHF. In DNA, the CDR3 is TGTGCCAGCCGTCAATCGGTGAGCAATCAGCCCCAGCATTTT.

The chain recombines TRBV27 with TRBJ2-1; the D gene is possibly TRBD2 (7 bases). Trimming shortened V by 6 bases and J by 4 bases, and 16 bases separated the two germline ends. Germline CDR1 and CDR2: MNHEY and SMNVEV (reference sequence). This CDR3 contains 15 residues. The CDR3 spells CASRGRGRGYNEQFF. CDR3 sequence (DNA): TGTGCCAGCAGGGGGAGGGGTAGGGGGTACAATGAGCAGTTCTTC.

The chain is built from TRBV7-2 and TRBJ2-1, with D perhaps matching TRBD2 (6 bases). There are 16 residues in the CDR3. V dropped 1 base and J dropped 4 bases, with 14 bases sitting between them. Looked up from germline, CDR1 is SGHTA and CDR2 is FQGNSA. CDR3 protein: CASSLVGRRGYNEQFF. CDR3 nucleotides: TGTGCCAGCAGCTTAGTAGGCAGGAGGGGTTACAATGAGCAGTTCTTC.